Shown below are 12 T cell receptor beta chains from a single sample sequenced in a study of T cell repertoires in cytomegalovirus infection. The antigens these receptors bind are not known. TCRdb reanalysed the reads using MiXCR and keeps one entry per CDR3 protein. This table has roughly 920,000 distinct CDR3 sequences, approximately 31% appearing once. Sample: cultured CD8+ T cells from PBMCs, taken from culture after CMV antigen stimulation. These receptor sequences come from a human donor in good health (CMV status not recorded). Some clones in this sample may be carry-over from other donors' samples.

This clonotype was counted at least ten times. CDR3 nucleotide sequence: TGTGCCAGCAGCACCGGACTGCTTTACAATGAGCAGTTCTTC. The encoded protein is CASSTGLLYNEQFF. J is TRBJ2-1 and V is TRBV7-8, with D possibly TRBD2 on 5 matching bases. CDR3 length: 14 amino acids. Germline loops: CDR1 SGHVS, CDR2 FQNEAQ. Trimming took 5 bases from V and 4 from J, leaving 12 bases between them.

There are a few counts of this clonotype. The gene calls are TRBV13 and TRBJ1-6; D is unresolved. The germline gives CDR1 PRHDT, CDR2 FYEKMQ (reference sequence). The length of the CDR3 is 15 residues. Trimming cost V 1 base and J 5 bases, with 9 bases left between them. The CDR3 here is CASSLVGEHNSPLHF. CDR3 coding DNA: TGTGCCAGCAGCTTAGTGGGAGAACATAATTCACCCCTCCACTTT.

This clonotype was detected a few times. The chain combines TRBV7-6 with TRBJ2-5; D perhaps matches TRBD2 (6 bases). CDR3 length equals 15 residues. V was shortened by 2 bases and J by 5 bases, with 15 bases between the two germline ends. Germline V gene data show CDR1 as SGHVS and CDR2 as FNYEAQ. This chain's CDR3 is CASSLTPLGGETQYF. CDR3 in DNA: TGTGCCAGCAGCTTAACCCCCCTAGGAGGGGAGACCCAGTACTTC.

The chain links TRBV7-6 to TRBJ2-7; D perhaps matches TRBD2 (5 bases). V was clipped by 1 base and J by 4 bases, with 14 bases between them. This CDR3 region has 15 residues. The germline CDR1 and CDR2 sequences are SGHVS and FNYEAQ. The CDR3 loop is CASSLGRGFFYEQYF. CDR3 coding DNA: TGTGCCAGCAGCTTAGGCAGAGGGTTTTTTTACGAGCAGTACTTC.

Only a few counts were recorded for this clonotype. V usage is TRBV7-6 and J usage is TRBJ2-1, with 11 bases fitting TRBD2. Germline CDR1 SGHVS, CDR2 FNYEAQ. The CDR3 is 15 residues long. Germline trimming cut 2 bases from V and 9 bases from J; bases unmatched to any gene: 6. The CDR3 spells CASSLRGSGGGEQFF. The CDR3 DNA is TGTGCCAGCAGCTTAAGGGGTAGCGGGGGGGGTGAGCAGTTCTTC.

This clonotype has a count of ten or more. The J gene is TRBJ1-6, the V gene TRBV6-1; no firm D call. CDR1 and CDR2 (germline): MNHNS, SASEGT. V was pared by 4 bases and J by 6 bases, with 10 bases between. The CDR3 loop spans 14 amino acids. The CDR3 region is CASSARTGNSPLHF. The CDR3 coding sequence is TGTGCCAGCAGTGCCCGGACGGGTAATTCACCCCTCCACTTT.

This clonotype was observed many times. One junction end disagrees with the germline gene, perhaps due to a read error. The V gene is TRBV11-2, the J gene TRBJ2-4; 10 nucleotides align to TRBD1. Per the germline V gene, CDR1 is SGHAT and CDR2 is FQNNGV. The CDR3 covers 12 residues. CDR3 amino acids: CASSSQKGDRGF. CDR3 bases: TGTGCCAGCAGCTCACAAAAAGGGGACAGGGGATTC.

This clonotype has just a few counts. The chain uses TRBV6-2 or TRBV6-3 and TRBJ1-5; D is perhaps TRBD1 (5 bases). Germline V gene data show CDR1 as MNHEY and CDR2 as SVGEGT. This CDR3 has 20 residues. V dropped 2 bases and J dropped 2 bases, with 25 bases sitting between them. The CDR3, as DNA: TGTGCCAGCAGTTACGACCGACTAGGGGTAGAATCCCATGGCAATCAGCCCCAGCATTTT. Residues: CASSYDRLGVESHGNQPQHF.

This clonotype was counted a few times. J is TRBJ2-7 and V is TRBV7-9; TRBD1 matches at 7 bases. Losses at the gene ends were 6 bases for V and 6 bases for J; bases not matched to a gene: 8. The CDR3 sequence is 13 residues long. The germline gives CDR1 SEHNR, CDR2 FQNEAQ (reference sequence). CDR3 sequence reads: CASSSGTVVEQYF. In DNA, the CDR3 is TGTGCCAGCAGTTCCGGGACAGTGGTCGAGCAGTACTTC.

The chain couples TRBV11-1 to TRBJ1-3; the D is unclear. CDR3 size: 15 residues. CDR1 and CDR2 from the germline V gene are SGHAT and FQDESV (reference sequence). The V gene lost 5 bases and the J gene lost 4 bases, with 15 bases spanning the gap. The CDR3 DNA sequence: TGTGCCAGCAGCCTCGAGATAGGATCCGGAAACACCATATATTTT. It codes for CASSLEIGSGNTIYF.

In this sample, this clonotype turned up a few times. The gene calls are TRBV12-3 or TRBV12-4 and TRBJ2-7; 9 bases fit TRBD1. CDR3 length: 15 amino acids. V was pared by 6 bases and J by 6 bases, with 12 bases of the junction left unmatched. In DNA, the CDR3 is TGTGCCAGCAGCCCGGACAGGGGAATTTATCTCGAGCAGTACTTC. Protein product: CASSPDRGIYLEQYF.

The V call is TRBV19, the J call TRBJ1-5; no definite D call. The germline gives CDR1 LNHDA, CDR2 SQIVND (reference sequence). Trimming pared 7 bases from V and 3 bases from J, leaving 16 bases between. CDR3 length: 15 residues. CDR3 in amino acids: CASNLGQSNNQPQHF. CDR3 bases: TGTGCCAGTAATCTTGGGCAGTCAAACAATCAGCCCCAGCATTTT.